The 3 T cell receptor beta chains below come from one sample, sequenced in a study of early T cells in non-severe SARS-CoV-2 infection. MiXCR, run by TCRdb on the 5' RACE reads, gives a single entry per CDR3 protein. The sample gives about 52,000 distinct CDR3 sequences, 11% of which show up once; around 14% is in the top ten. Sequencing was carried out using whole blood. These receptors originate from an adult who was a healthcare worker with PCR-confirmed SARS-CoV-2 infection or an uninfected control (not recorded which).

This clonotype was observed a few times. The chain recombines TRBV7-9 with TRBJ1-2; D not resolved. The CDR3 has 13 amino acids. V lost 3 bases to trimming and J lost 0 bases, with 5 bases between them. CDR1 and CDR2 from the germline V gene are SEHNR and FQNEAQ (reference sequence). DNA for the CDR3: TGTGCCAGCAGCTTTAAGCCTAACTATGGCTACACCTTC. It translates to CASSFKPNYGYTF.

This clonotype has at least ten counts. The rearrangement joins TRBV5-1 to TRBJ1-5; D is ambiguous. The CDR3 has 13 amino acids. Germline loops: CDR1 SGHRS, CDR2 YFSETQ. With 4 bases removed from V and 6 bases from J, the gap between germline ends came to 11 bases. The CDR3 nucleotides are TGCGCCAGCAGCCCTGAGGGCACTCAGCCCCAGCATTTT. Translating gives CASSPEGTQPQHF.

The CDR3 nucleotides read TGTGCCAGCAGCCCCACCCGGGGGGCAGGGAACACCGGGGAGCTGTTTTTT. Amino acids: CASSPTRGAGNTGELFF. The rearrangement joins TRBV7-3 to TRBJ2-2, with D tentatively TRBD2 (7 bases). The CDR3 extends over 17 amino acids. Trimming pared 5 bases from V and 1 base from J, leaving 17 bases between. Germline V gene lookup returns CDR1 SGHTA and CDR2 FQGTGA.